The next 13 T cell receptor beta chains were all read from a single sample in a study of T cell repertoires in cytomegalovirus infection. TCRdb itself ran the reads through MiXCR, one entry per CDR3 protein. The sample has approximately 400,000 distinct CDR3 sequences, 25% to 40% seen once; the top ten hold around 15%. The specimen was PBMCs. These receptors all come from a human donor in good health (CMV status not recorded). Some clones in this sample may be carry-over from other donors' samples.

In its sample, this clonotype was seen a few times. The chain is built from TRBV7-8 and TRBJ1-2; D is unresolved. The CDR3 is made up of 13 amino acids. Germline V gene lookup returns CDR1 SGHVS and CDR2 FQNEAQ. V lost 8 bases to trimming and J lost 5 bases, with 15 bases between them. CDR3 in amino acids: CASGLEDSYGYTF. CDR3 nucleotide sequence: TGTGCCAGCGGCCTCGAGGATTCATATGGCTACACCTTC.

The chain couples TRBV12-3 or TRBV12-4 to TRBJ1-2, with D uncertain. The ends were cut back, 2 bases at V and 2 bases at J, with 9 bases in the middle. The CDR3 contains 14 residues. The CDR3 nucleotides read TGTGCCAGCAGTTTATTTCCAGACAACTATGGCTACACCTTC. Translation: CASSLFPDNYGYTF.

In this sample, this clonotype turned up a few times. CDR3 bases: TGTGCCAGCAGCTTAAGGCCAGGGTACCAAGAGACCCAGTACTTC. This gives the protein CASSLRPGYQETQYF. This chain uses TRBV7-6 with TRBJ2-5, with TRBD1 as a possible D gene (5 bases). From germline, CDR1 is SGHVS and CDR2 FNYEAQ. Trimming shortened V by 2 bases and J by 0 bases, and 10 bases separated the two germline ends. The CDR3 runs to 15 residues. Full variable domain (remainder filled in from reference TRBV7-6 and TRBJ2-5): GAGVSQSPRYKVTKRGQDVALRCDPISGHVSLYWYRQALGQGPEFLTYFNYEAQQDKSGLPNDRFSAERPEGSISTLTIQRTEQRDSAMYRCASSLRPGYQETQYFGPGTRLLVL.

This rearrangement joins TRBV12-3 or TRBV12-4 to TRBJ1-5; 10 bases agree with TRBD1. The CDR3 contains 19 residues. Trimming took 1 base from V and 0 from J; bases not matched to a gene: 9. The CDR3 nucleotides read TGTGCCAGCAGTTTAGGTTCGGGGGGACAGGGGTATAGCAATCAGCCCCAGCATTTT. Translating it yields CASSLGSGGQGYSNQPQHF.

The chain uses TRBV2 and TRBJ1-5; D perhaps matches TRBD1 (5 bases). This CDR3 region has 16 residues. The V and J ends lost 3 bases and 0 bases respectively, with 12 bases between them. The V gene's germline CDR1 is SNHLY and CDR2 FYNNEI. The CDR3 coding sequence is TGTGCCAGCAGTGATCCAGTCAGGGTTAGCAATCAGCCCCAGCATTTT. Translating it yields CASSDPVRVSNQPQHF.

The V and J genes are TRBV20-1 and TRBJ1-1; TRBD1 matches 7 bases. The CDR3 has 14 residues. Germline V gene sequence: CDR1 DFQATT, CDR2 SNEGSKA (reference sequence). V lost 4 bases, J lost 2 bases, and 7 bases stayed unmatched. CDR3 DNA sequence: TGCAGTGCTAAACCGAGACAGGGCAACACTGAAGCTTTCTTT. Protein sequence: CSAKPRQGNTEAFF.

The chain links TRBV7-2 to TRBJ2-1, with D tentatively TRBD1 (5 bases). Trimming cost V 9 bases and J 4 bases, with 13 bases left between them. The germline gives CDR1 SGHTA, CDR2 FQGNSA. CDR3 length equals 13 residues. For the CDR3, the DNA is TGTGCCAGAAGCCCTGGGGCGTACAATGAGCAGTTCTTC. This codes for CARSPGAYNEQFF. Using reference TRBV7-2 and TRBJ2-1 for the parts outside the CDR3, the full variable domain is GAGVSQSPSNKVTEKGKDVELRCDPISGHTALYWYRQSLGQGLEFLIYFQGNSAPDKSGLPSDRFSAERTGGSVSTLTIQRTQQEDSAVYLCARSPGAYNEQFFGPGTRLTVL.

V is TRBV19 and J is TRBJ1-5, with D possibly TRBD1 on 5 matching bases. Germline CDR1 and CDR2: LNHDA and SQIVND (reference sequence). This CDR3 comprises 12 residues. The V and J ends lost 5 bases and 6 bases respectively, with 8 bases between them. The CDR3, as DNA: TGTGCCAGTAGTCAAGGGGTTCAGCCCCAGCATTTT. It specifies CASSQGVQPQHF.

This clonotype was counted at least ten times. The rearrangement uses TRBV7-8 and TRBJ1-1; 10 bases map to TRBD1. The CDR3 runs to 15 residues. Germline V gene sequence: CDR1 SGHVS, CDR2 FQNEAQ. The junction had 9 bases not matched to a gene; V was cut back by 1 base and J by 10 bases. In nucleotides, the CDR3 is TGTGCCAGCAGCTTAGAACGGGGACAGGGGAGGGTAGCTTTCTTT. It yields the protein CASSLERGQGRVAFF.

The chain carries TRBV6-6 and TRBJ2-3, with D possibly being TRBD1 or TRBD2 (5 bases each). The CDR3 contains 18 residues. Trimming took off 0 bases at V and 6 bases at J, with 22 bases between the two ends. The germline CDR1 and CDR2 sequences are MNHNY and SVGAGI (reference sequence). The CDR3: CASSYSFAPVRGEDTQYF. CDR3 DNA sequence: TGTGCCAGCAGTTACTCGTTCGCCCCGGTTAGGGGAGAGGATACGCAGTATTTT.

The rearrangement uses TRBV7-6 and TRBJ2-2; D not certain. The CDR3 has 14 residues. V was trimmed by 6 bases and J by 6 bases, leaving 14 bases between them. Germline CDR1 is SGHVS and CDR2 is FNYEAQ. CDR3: CASSHHLVPGELFF. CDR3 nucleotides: TGTGCCAGCAGTCACCACTTGGTTCCCGGGGAGCTGTTTTTT.

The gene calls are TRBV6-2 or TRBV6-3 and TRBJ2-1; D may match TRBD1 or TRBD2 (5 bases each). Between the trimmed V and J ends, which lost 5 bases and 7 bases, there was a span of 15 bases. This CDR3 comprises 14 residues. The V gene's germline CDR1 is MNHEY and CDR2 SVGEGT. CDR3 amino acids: CASSQGGPKNEQFF. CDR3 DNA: TGTGCCAGCAGTCAGGGCGGGCCGAAGAATGAGCAGTTCTTC.

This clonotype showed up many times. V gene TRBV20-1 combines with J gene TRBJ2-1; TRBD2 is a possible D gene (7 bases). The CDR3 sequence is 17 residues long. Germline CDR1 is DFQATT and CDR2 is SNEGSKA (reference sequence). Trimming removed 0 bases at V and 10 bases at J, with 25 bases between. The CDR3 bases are TGCAGTGCTAGAGATAGTGATGGGGGGGGGGCTCTCGAAGAGCAGTTCTTC. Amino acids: CSARDSDGGGALEEQFF.